One sample yielded the 26 T cell receptor beta chains listed below, sequenced in a study of blood T cell repertoires in COVID-19. Profiling relied on immunoSEQ multiplex PCR, and the TCRdb table lists in-frame clones only, not all of them. The sample consists of around 700,000 clones, 85% to 90% of them appearing once. Sequences were obtained from peripheral blood. These receptors originate from a woman younger than 35 with acute or convalescent COVID-19.

The chain uses TRBV13 and TRBJ1-6, with 8 bases identical to TRBD1. Germline lookup yields CDR1 PRHDT and CDR2 FYEKMQ (reference sequence). J was trimmed by 6 bases and V by 5 bases; bases with no gene match: 3. CDR3 length: 14 residues. CDR3 sequence: CASSGGQGNSPLHF. In DNA, the CDR3 is TGTGCCAGCAGCGGCGGACAGGGTAATTCACCCCTCCACTTT.

Comment on this clone: The sample contains more than one DNA sequence encoding this CDR3. V is TRBV20-1 and J is TRBJ1-1, with 8 bases identical to TRBD1. The trim removed 3 bases at V and 8 bases at J, leaving 2 bases unmatched. The length of the CDR3 is 11 residues. The germline CDR1 and CDR2 sequences are DFQATT and SNEGSKA (reference sequence). Here the CDR3 DNA reads TGCAGTGCTAGGGGGACAGGCGAAGCTTTCTTT. Encoded protein: CSARGTGEAFF.

The chain links TRBV6-2 or TRBV6-3 to TRBJ1-1, with TRBD1 identical over 8 bases. CDR1 and CDR2 from the germline V gene are MNHEY and SVGEGT. With 5 bases clipped from V and 6 bases from J, the junction kept 8 bases outside the gene matches. The length of the CDR3 is 14 residues. The CDR3 here is CASSLPGGFSEAFF. DNA of the CDR3: TGTGCCAGCAGTCTTCCAGGGGGCTTTTCTGAAGCTTTCTTT.

The rearrangement uses TRBV6-6 and TRBJ1-1, with a tentative D call TRBD1 (5 bases). The CDR3 sequence is 15 residues long. Trimming took off 4 bases at V and 1 base at J, with 13 bases between the two ends. Germline V lookup: CDR1 MNHNY, CDR2 SVGAGI (reference sequence). The CDR3 is CASSSTGSGNTEAFF. CDR3 sequence (DNA): TGTGCCAGCAGTTCAACAGGTTCTGGGAACACTGAAGCTTTCTTT.

V is TRBV19 and J is TRBJ1-2; 9 nucleotides agree with TRBD1. With 5 bases clipped from V and 5 bases from J, the junction kept 6 bases outside the gene matches. The V gene's germline CDR1 is LNHDA and CDR2 SQIVND (reference sequence). The CDR3 is 14 residues long. For the CDR3, the DNA is TGTGCCAGTAGTTTTCCCGGGACAGGGTATGGCTACACCTTC. It translates to CASSFPGTGYGYTF.

J is TRBJ1-5 and V is TRBV21-1; TRBD1, the table's D call, was not compared with the DNA. TRBV21-1 is recorded as a pseudogene. The CDR3 has 16 amino acids. The CDR3 bases are TGTGCCAGCAGCAAAGGCCACAGGGGTAATGATCAGCCCCAGCATTTT. This translates into CASSKGHRGNDQPQHF.

The chain employs TRBV27 and TRBJ1-2; 7 bases are a match to TRBD1. V lost 6 bases and J lost 2; bases outside the gene matches: 9. CDR3 length equals 15 residues. Germline V gene sequence: CDR1 MNHEY, CDR2 SMNVEV (reference sequence). The CDR3 here is CASRLTGTANYGYTF. The CDR3 nucleotides read TGTGCCAGCAGGCTGACCGGGACAGCCAACTATGGCTACACCTTC.

This clone was seen only once. The chain is built from TRBV6-6 and TRBJ1-5; no clear D. V was cut by 5 bases and J by 0 bases, with 8 bases left in between. In germline, CDR1 is MNHNY, CDR2 SVGAGI (reference sequence). CDR3 length: 14 residues. The CDR3 bases are TGTGCCAGCAGTCGAATATATAGCAATCAGCCCCAGCATTTT. Amino acid sequence: CASSRIYSNQPQHF.

The CDR3 spells CASSPRVAQPQHF. CDR3 sequence (DNA): TGTGCCAGCAGCCCCCGCGTCGCTCAGCCCCAGCATTTT. The rearrangement joins TRBV11-2 to TRBJ1-5; no reliable D call. This CDR3 contains 13 residues. Germline V gene lookup returns CDR1 SGHAT and CDR2 FQNNGV. V was shortened by 5 bases and J by 6 bases, with 11 bases between the two germline ends.

This chain joins TRBV3-1 (or the pseudogene TRBV3-2) and TRBJ1-1, with 7 bases matching TRBD1. This CDR3 has 16 residues. Trimming at V came to 1 base and at J to 1 base, leaving 6 bases not matched to a gene. CDR1 is LGHDT and CDR2 is YNNKEL in the germline V gene (reference sequence). In nucleotides, the CDR3 is TGTGCCAGCAGCCAAGGTTATAACAGGGGGAACACTGAAGCTTTCTTT. It is translated as CASSQGYNRGNTEAFF.

Comments on this clone: The junction departs from the called germline gene at one end, perhaps through a read error. The chain combines TRBV29-1 with TRBJ2-1; 14 bases fit TRBD2. Germline CDR1 and CDR2: SQVTM and ANQGSEA. The CDR3 extends over 16 amino acids. CDR3 in amino acids: CSGERTSGGTNNEQFF. Written as DNA, the CDR3 is TGCAGCGGTGAAAGGACTAGCGGGGGGACTAACAATGAGCAGTTCTTC.

This chain joins TRBV18 and TRBJ1-1; perhaps TRBD1 as D (5 bases). V was clipped by 6 bases and J by 5 bases, with 13 bases between them. The CDR3 loop spans 13 amino acids. Germline V gene data show CDR1 as KGHSH and CDR2 as LQKENI. CDR3 amino acids: CASSLGGRTEAFF. The CDR3 nucleotides are TGTGCCAGCTCCCTCGGGGGAAGAACTGAAGCTTTCTTT. The full variable domain, its missing parts supplied by reference TRBV18 and TRBJ1-1, is NAGVMQNPRHLVRRRGQEARLRCSPMKGHSHVYWYRQLPEEGLKFMVYLQKENIIDESGMPKERFSAEFPKEGPSILRIQQVVRGDSAAYFCASSLGGRTEAFFGQGTRLTVV.

V gene TRBV10-3 combines with J gene TRBJ1-4; D is possibly TRBD1 (6 bases). The CDR3 runs to 15 residues. The germline V gene encodes CDR1 ENHRY and CDR2 SYGVKD. With 2 bases removed from V and 2 bases from J, the gap between germline ends came to 9 bases. The CDR3, as DNA: TGTGCCATCAGTGAGAGGCAGGGGACTAATGAAAAACTGTTTTTT. Translation: CAISERQGTNEKLFF.

The chain has TRBV29-1 and TRBJ1-1; possibly TRBD1 for D (5 bases). The CDR3 sequence is 13 residues long. Germline CDR1 reads SQVTM; CDR2 reads ANQGSEA. V was clipped by 4 bases and J by 2 bases, with 11 bases between them. This CDR3 reads CSVAHRGNTEAFF. In DNA form, the CDR3 reads TGCAGCGTTGCTCATAGGGGCAACACTGAAGCTTTCTTT.

V gene TRBV19 combines with J gene TRBJ2-7, with D maybe TRBD1 (6 bases). Per germline, CDR1 LNHDA and CDR2 SQIVND (reference sequence). There are 14 residues in the CDR3. Deletions cut 5 bases from V and 5 bases from J, with 16 bases between. The DNA of the CDR3 is TGTGCCAGTAGTGTCCCAGGGGCGCTGGACGAGCAGTACTTC. Its translation is CASSVPGALDEQYF.

This chain links TRBV30 with TRBJ1-4, with no clear D. The CDR3 consists of 12 residues. V lost 5 bases and J 5 bases, leaving 9 bases between the germline ends. The V gene's germline CDR1 is GTSNPN and CDR2 SVGIG (reference sequence). The CDR3 sequence: CAWSEINEKLFF. CDR3 in DNA: TGTGCCTGGTCCGAGATAAATGAAAAACTGTTTTTT.

V gene TRBV2 combines with J gene TRBJ2-1; D is possibly TRBD1 (6 bases). CDR3 length equals 16 residues. V was shortened by 1 base and J by 6 bases, with 16 bases between the two germline ends. Germline-derived CDR1 and CDR2 are SNHLY and FYNNEI. The CDR3 nucleotides read TGTGCCAGCAGTGAAGGAAGTTGGGGACAAAGCAATGAGCAGTTCTTC. Translated, it gives CASSEGSWGQSNEQFF.

The chain carries TRBV4-1 and TRBJ1-3; the match to TRBD1 covers 7 bases. This CDR3 has 14 amino acids. J gave up 6 bases and V 3 bases, and 5 bases lay outside the gene matches. CDR1 and CDR2 (germline): MGHRA, YSYEKL. DNA of the CDR3: TGCGCCAGCAGCCAGACAGGGTCTCTAAACACCATATATTTT. Amino acid sequence: CASSQTGSLNTIYF.

The chain combines TRBV7-6 with TRBJ2-2; the D is unclear. V lost 1 base and J lost 4, with 7 bases in between. The CDR3 contains 14 residues. The germline CDR1 and CDR2 sequences are SGHVS and FNYEAQ. The CDR3 sequence is CASSLVYPTGELFF. The CDR3 DNA follows: TGTGCCAGCAGCTTAGTCTATCCCACCGGGGAGCTGTTTTTT.

The chain has TRBV9 and TRBJ2-2, with 7 bases lining up with TRBD2. There are 16 residues in the CDR3. Trimming cost V 0 bases and J 5 bases; bases outside gene matches: 7. Germline CDR1 reads SGDLS; CDR2 reads YYNGEE. CDR3 nucleotides: TGTGCCAGCAGCGTAGACGTAAGCGGGGAGACCGGGGAGCTGTTTTTT. Residues: CASSVDVSGETGELFF. Filled out from reference TRBV9 and TRBJ2-2, the complete variable domain reads DSGVTQTPKHLITATGQRVTLRCSPRSGDLSVYWYQQSLDQGLQFLIQYYNGEERAKGNILERFSAQQFPDLHSELNLSSLELGDSALYFCASSVDVSGETGELFFGEGSRLTVL.

This chain links TRBV21-1 with TRBJ2-2; the table's D call, TRBD2, was not checked against the DNA. TRBV21-1 is a pseudogene segment. The CDR3 totals 21 residues. In DNA, the CDR3 is TGTGCCAGCAGCAAACAAGGCCAGGACAGGGGACTAGCGTGGGTAACCGGGGAGCTGTTTTTT. Amino acid sequence: CASSKQGQDRGLAWVTGELFF.

The chain carries TRBV5-8 and TRBJ1-5, with D tentatively TRBD1 (6 bases). V gave up 0 bases and J gave up 6 bases, with 10 bases separating them. The CDR3 covers 14 residues. Germline V CDR1 and CDR2: SGHTS, YDEGEE. The CDR3 nucleotides are TGTGCCAGCAGCTTGGGGCGGGGGCGTCAGCCCCAGCATTTT. Translation: CASSLGRGRQPQHF.

The genes are TRBV4-3 and TRBJ2-7, with 8 bases that match TRBD1. J lost 2 bases, V lost 0 bases, and 3 bases had no gene match. Germline CDR1 and CDR2: LGHNA and YSLEER. This CDR3 region has 15 residues. The CDR3 nucleotides read TGCGCCAGCAGCCAAGATCAGGGACAGGCCTACGAGCAGTACTTC. Protein: CASSQDQGQAYEQYF.

This clone showed up just once. The chain employs TRBV6-1 and TRBJ1-1; TRBD1 aligns across 10 bases. Per germline, CDR1 MNHNS and CDR2 SASEGT. The CDR3 length is 16 residues. The V and J ends lost 3 bases and 5 bases, in that order; junction bases with no gene match: 9. The CDR3 DNA reads TGTGCCAGCAGTGAGCTCAGACAGGGGGCGGGAACTGAAGCTTTCTTT. This encodes CASSELRQGAGTEAFF.

This chain uses TRBV28 with TRBJ1-5, with 9 bases lining up with TRBD1. The CDR3 loop spans 16 amino acids. The J segment lost 4 bases and the V segment lost 6 bases, leaving 10 bases of the junction unmatched. Germline V gives CDR1 MDHEN, CDR2 SYDVKM. The CDR3 sequence is CASSPSGTGINQPQHF. Here the CDR3 DNA reads TGTGCCAGCAGCCCCTCCGGGACAGGGATAAATCAGCCCCAGCATTTT.

This chain joins TRBV30 and TRBJ1-4; 12 positions agree with TRBD1. Trimming took 2 bases from V and 7 from J; bases not matched to a gene: 5. The CDR3 runs 15 residues. CDR1 is GTSNPN, CDR2 SVGIG, per germline (reference sequence). In DNA, the CDR3 is TGTGCCTGGAGTACCGGGGACAGGGGGCCTGAAAAACTGTTTTTT. Residues: CAWSTGDRGPEKLFF.